Detailed here is one TCR beta chain. V lost 3 bases, J lost 2 bases, and 1 base stayed unmatched. The CDR3 consists of 15 residues. Per germline, CDR1 LNHDA and CDR2 SQIVND (reference sequence). Assay used: immunoSEQ multiplex PCR; TCRdb lists only in-frame clones, some missing. The repertoire has 11,000 to 15,000 clones, about 90% of them found once; the top ten carry about 20%. These data belong to a study of somatic mutations in cytotoxic T cells in rheumatoid arthritis. Study-wide background: It was right after diagnosis, before any treatment, that patient blood (about 32 ml EDTA) was drawn.

The material sequenced was CD4+ T cells sorted from blood. V gene TRBV19 combines with J gene TRBJ2-2, with 9 bases identical to TRBD2. This clonotype was obtained from a man in his 70s with rheumatoid arthritis. CDR3 DNA sequence: TGTGCCAGTAGTATGCTAGCGGGAAACACCGGGGAGCTGTTTTTT. Its translation: CASSMLAGNTGELFF.